This TCR beta chain derives from a study of T-cell reconstitution after alpha-beta-depleted transplantation in children. Preparation of the TCRbeta library used unique molecular identifiers. TCRdb passed the PCR reads through MiXCR, listing each CDR3 protein once. The sample records under 450,000 distinct CDR3 sequences, 13% being singletons. This CDR3 is built from 13 residues. CDR1 and CDR2 from the germline V gene are SGDLS and YYNGEE. Losses at the gene ends were 4 bases for V and 8 bases for J; bases not matched to a gene: 7. J is TRBJ1-1 and V is TRBV9, with TRBD1 identical over 8 bases. Sample: PBMCs, taken from the stem cell graft. The receptor comes from a human donor who donated a stem cell graft to a child with Fanconi anemia. The CDR3 nucleotides are TGTGCCAGCAGCCGGGGACAGGTTGGCGAAGCTTTCTTT. It translates to CASSRGQVGEAFF.